This T cell receptor beta chain was retrieved from a study of early T cells in non-severe SARS-CoV-2 infection. The overall study: Sequencing used unsorted whole-blood bulk RNA, so chains lack pairing.

Study results and limitations: Using VDJdb, the matching emphasized anti-spike CD8 responses while missing private and CD4 specificities.

The CDR3 runs to 16 residues. The V and J ends lost 0 bases and 4 bases, in that order; junction bases with no gene match: 5. CDR1 and CDR2 from the germline V gene are MGHRA and YSYEKL. TCRdb redid the calling of the 5' RACE reads with MiXCR, one entry per CDR3 protein. The table lists around 89,000 distinct CDR3 sequences, roughly 14% of them singletons. To note about this clonotype: The antigen is undetermined.

The sample consisted of whole blood. The chain combines TRBV4-1 with TRBJ2-1, with TRBD1 identical over 8 bases. The sequence derives from an adult who was a healthcare worker with PCR-confirmed SARS-CoV-2 infection or an uninfected control (not recorded which). CDR3 loop: CASSQDEQGVYNEQFF. The CDR3 nucleotides are TGCGCCAGCAGCCAAGATGAACAGGGGGTTTACAATGAGCAGTTCTTC.